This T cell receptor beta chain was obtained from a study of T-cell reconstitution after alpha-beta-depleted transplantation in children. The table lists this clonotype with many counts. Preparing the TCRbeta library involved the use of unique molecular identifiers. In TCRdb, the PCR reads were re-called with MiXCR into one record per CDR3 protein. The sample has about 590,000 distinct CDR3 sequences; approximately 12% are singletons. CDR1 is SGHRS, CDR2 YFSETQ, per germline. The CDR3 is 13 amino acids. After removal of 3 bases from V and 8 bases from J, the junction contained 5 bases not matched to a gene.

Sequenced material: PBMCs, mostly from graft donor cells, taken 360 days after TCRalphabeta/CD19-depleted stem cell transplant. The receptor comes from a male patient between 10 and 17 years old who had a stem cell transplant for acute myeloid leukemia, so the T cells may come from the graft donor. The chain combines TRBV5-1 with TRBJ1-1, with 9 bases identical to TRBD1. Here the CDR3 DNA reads TGCGCCAGCAGCTGGGGACAGGGTGGCGAAGCTTTCTTT. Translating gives CASSWGQGGEAFF.